What follows are 13 T cell receptor beta chains derived from one specimen sequenced in a study of blood T cells in healthy people across ages (dated by TCRdb to the mid-2010s). To prepare the library, 5' RACE was applied. These reads were obtained on an Illumina HiSeq 2500. A second roughly 6 to 12 cycle PCR used a sample-barcoded 5' primer and a J-beta primer mix. Starting from the raw public reads, TCRdb applied fastp trimming at Q25, assembled clones with MiXCR and retained in-frame beta chains. Entries that share a CDR3 protein sequence are merged under the most common genes and DNA. The sample table contains approximately 850,000 distinct CDR3 sequences; only one count was recorded for roughly 44% of them. Nearly 20% of the sample rests with the top ten. Specimen: blood. These receptors all stem from a man in his sixties in good health.

This clonotype appeared many times. The CDR3 nucleotides are TGCAGCGTTAGAAACAATGAGCAGTTCTTC. Translation: CSVRNNEQFF. The chain couples TRBV29-1 to TRBJ2-1; D unresolved. The CDR3 runs to 10 residues. Germline V gene sequence: CDR1 SQVTM, CDR2 ANQGSEA. V lost 5 bases, J lost 5 bases, and 4 bases lay in between.

The sample holds one count of this clonotype. The chain combines TRBV3-1 with TRBJ2-1; 10 nucleotides align to TRBD2. The CDR3 runs to 17 residues. The germline V gene encodes CDR1 LGHDT and CDR2 YNNKEL (reference sequence). V lost 1 base to trimming and J lost 0 bases; unmatched junction nucleotides: 3. This chain's CDR3 is CASSQAGLAASYNEQFF. CDR3 bases: TGTGCCAGCAGCCAAGCTGGACTAGCGGCCTCCTACAATGAGCAGTTCTTC.

The chain combines TRBV2 with TRBJ2-1; no clear D. Germline assignment: CDR1 SNHLY and CDR2 FYNNEI. The CDR3 extends over 12 amino acids. V lost 4 bases and J lost 9, with 10 bases in between. The CDR3 is CASSGEPGEQFF. CDR3 coding DNA: TGTGCCAGCAGTGGTGAGCCGGGTGAGCAGTTCTTC.

The CDR3 here is CASSRASSDRFHEQYF. The CDR3 DNA follows: TGTGCCAGCAGCCGCGCCTCATCCGACAGGTTCCACGAGCAGTACTTC. The V call is TRBV28, the J call TRBJ2-7, with D possibly TRBD1 on 6 matching bases. Germline loops: CDR1 MDHEN, CDR2 SYDVKM. V was trimmed by 6 bases and J by 5 bases, leaving 23 bases between them. There are 16 residues in the CDR3.

This clonotype occurred once. The chain is built from TRBV19 and TRBJ2-7; the D gene is possibly TRBD1 (6 bases). The V gene lost 7 bases and the J gene lost 4 bases, with 17 bases spanning the gap. Germline V CDR1 and CDR2: LNHDA, SQIVND (reference sequence). This CDR3 contains 14 residues. CDR3 in DNA: TGTGCCAGTACCTCTACAGGGAATCCGTACGAGCAGTACTTC. This gives the protein CASTSTGNPYEQYF.

This clonotype was found once. The chain is built from TRBV5-6 and TRBJ1-6; D unresolved. This CDR3 has 14 amino acids. Germline loops: CDR1 SGHDT, CDR2 YYEEEE. Trimming took 7 bases from V and 11 from J, leaving 19 bases between them. Here the CDR3 reads CASGRTLTTTPLHF. In DNA, the CDR3 is TGTGCCAGCGGTAGGACCCTGACAACTACACCCCTCCACTTT.

The chain uses TRBV6-1 and TRBJ2-1; 12 nucleotides match TRBD2. Germline V gene sequence: CDR1 MNHNS, CDR2 SASEGT. The CDR3 length is 15 residues. After removal of 6 bases from V and 9 bases from J, the junction contained 9 bases not matched to a gene. The CDR3 is CASSPSRLAGVEQFF. CDR3 DNA: TGTGCCAGCAGCCCCAGTCGACTAGCGGGGGTTGAGCAGTTCTTC.

The CDR3 DNA reads as TGCGCCAGCAGCCAAGAGGGGGGGTCCTACAATGAGCAGTACTTC. Translated, it gives CASSQEGGSYNEQYF. This rearrangement joins TRBV4-1 to TRBJ2-7; 7 positions match TRBD2. The junction had 9 bases not matched to a gene; V was cut back by 0 bases and J by 7 bases. CDR1 is MGHRA, CDR2 YSYEKL, per germline. The CDR3 length is 15 residues.

This chain connects TRBV7-2 to TRBJ2-3; 8 bases align to TRBD2. Unmatched junction bases numbered 15, after V lost 4 bases and J lost 0 bases. The germline V gene has CDR1 SGHTA and CDR2 FQGNSA. This CDR3 comprises 19 residues. CDR3 residues: CASSSPRGGGLPSTDTQYF. The CDR3 coding sequence is TGTGCCAGCAGCTCCCCGCGTGGCGGGGGGTTGCCTAGCACAGATACGCAGTATTTT.

This clonotype has more than one count but fewer than ten. This chain connects TRBV7-9 to TRBJ2-4; 11 positions match TRBD1. The tail of the sequence fits TRBJ2-7 better, so the J call may be wrong. The CDR3 has 14 amino acids. In germline, CDR1 is SEHNR, CDR2 FQNEAQ (reference sequence). The CDR3 bases are TGTGCCAGCAGCTTTGGACAGGGGGCCGACGAGCAGTACTTC. Translation gives CASSFGQGADEQYF.

In this sample, this clonotype turned up a few times. The chain recombines TRBV2 with TRBJ1-2, with D uncertain. This CDR3 contains 13 residues. Germline CDR1 reads SNHLY; CDR2 reads FYNNEI. Between the trimmed V and J ends, which lost 6 bases and 6 bases, there was a span of 14 bases. The CDR3 reads CASSPNPRHGYTF. The CDR3 DNA reads TGTGCCAGCAGCCCAAACCCCAGGCATGGCTACACCTTC.

This clonotype was counted a few times. J is TRBJ2-7 and V is TRBV10-3, with 11 nucleotides matching TRBD1. V lost 4 bases and J lost 2; bases outside the gene matches: 1. Germline lookup yields CDR1 ENHRY and CDR2 SYGVKD. This CDR3 has 14 amino acids. As DNA, the CDR3 is TGTGCCATCAGTGCGGGACAGGGGGCCTACGAGCAGTACTTC. Translated: CAISAGQGAYEQYF.

This clonotype showed up just once. The chain links TRBV7-2 to TRBJ1-6, with 7 bases aligning to TRBD1. V dropped 5 bases and J dropped 8; count of bases not matched to a gene: 15. Germline V gene lookup returns CDR1 SGHTA and CDR2 FQGNSA. This CDR3 contains 17 residues. The chain's CDR3 is CASSEAVTGYRDSPLHF. CDR3 bases: TGTGCCAGCAGCGAAGCCGTGACAGGGTACCGCGATTCACCCCTCCACTTT.